One and the same sample provided the 28 T cell receptor beta chains below, sequenced in a study of shared clonotypes between healthy human individuals. Only in-frame clones appear in the TCRdb table, and some are missing; sequencing was by immunoSEQ multiplex PCR. In the table there are around 350,000 clones, 73% of which are singletons. Material for sequencing was memory CD4+ T cells sorted from blood. Subset noted: CD45RA-negative fraction. All receptors come from a man in his thirties or forties in good health.

The chain combines TRBV4-3 with TRBJ2-2, with D perhaps TRBD2 (6 bases). The V gene lost 3 bases and the J gene lost 7 bases, with 15 bases spanning the gap. CDR3 length: 15 residues. CDR1 and CDR2 (germline): LGHNA, YSLEER. The CDR3 nucleotides read TGCGCCAGCAGCCAGGAGGGGCTAGCGAACGGGGAGCTGTTTTTT. Amino acids: CASSQEGLANGELFF.

V and J are TRBV7-8 and TRBJ2-4, with D uncertain. Per the germline V gene, CDR1 is SGHVS and CDR2 is FQNEAQ. V was pared by 1 base and J by 1 base, with 8 bases between. The CDR3 is 15 amino acids. The CDR3 nucleotides are TGTGCCAGCAGCTTAGTCCTCGGCGCCAAAAACATTCAGTACTTC. Translating gives CASSLVLGAKNIQYF.

The chain is built from TRBV27 and TRBJ2-1, with 9 bases fitting TRBD2. V lost 6 bases and J lost 5; bases outside the gene matches: 20. Germline V gene lookup returns CDR1 MNHEY and CDR2 SMNVEV (reference sequence). This CDR3 region has 19 residues. CDR3 residues: CASSPIYLGTTSGNNEQFF. CDR3 bases: TGTGCCAGCAGCCCTATTTATCTGGGAACGACTAGCGGTAACAATGAGCAGTTCTTC.

The chain uses TRBV7-2 and TRBJ2-7, with D tentatively TRBD1 or TRBD2 (6 bases each). The CDR3 runs to 15 residues. V was cut by 6 bases and J by 2 bases, with 17 bases left in between. CDR1 SGHTA and CDR2 FQGNSA come from the germline V gene. The CDR3 protein is CASSRIGGRTYEQYF. DNA of the CDR3: TGTGCCAGCAGTCGTATAGGGGGGAGAACCTACGAGCAGTACTTC.

The chain has TRBV30 and TRBJ1-5; D gene ambiguous. V shed 0 bases and J shed 4 bases, with 10 bases lying between them. The CDR3 totals 14 residues. The germline V gene has CDR1 GTSNPN and CDR2 SVGIG (reference sequence). This chain's CDR3 is CAWSVRGRNQPQHF. The DNA for the CDR3 is TGTGCCTGGAGTGTACGAGGAAGGAATCAGCCCCAGCATTTT.

V usage is TRBV14 and J usage is TRBJ2-1; D possibly corresponds to TRBD2 (5 bases). The CDR3 totals 12 residues. Trimming cost V 1 base and J 7 bases, with 5 bases left between them. The germline gives CDR1 SGHDN, CDR2 FVKESK. CDR3 nucleotide sequence: TGTGCCAGCAGCCAAGGGAGGAATGAGCAGTTCTTC. The encoded protein is CASSQGRNEQFF.

In this sample, this clone turned up a few times. The gene calls are TRBV5-1 and TRBJ1-2; D remains unclear. Germline CDR1 SGHRS, CDR2 YFSETQ. V lost 0 bases, J lost 3 bases, and 9 bases lay in between. The CDR3 is 14 residues long. The CDR3 loop reads CASSLAPADYGYTF. The CDR3 DNA is TGCGCCAGCAGCTTGGCCCCGGCAGACTATGGCTACACCTTC.

This sequence joins TRBV19 and TRBJ2-1; TRBD2 agrees at 9 bases. Losses at the gene ends were 5 bases for V and 6 bases for J; bases not matched to a gene: 2. This CDR3 comprises 13 residues. Germline V gene data show CDR1 as LNHDA and CDR2 as SQIVND (reference sequence). The CDR3 region is CASSPTSGNEQFF. CDR3 DNA sequence: TGTGCCAGTAGTCCGACTAGCGGCAATGAGCAGTTCTTC.

This clone was detected many times. This chain joins TRBV29-1 and TRBJ2-3; D not certain. CDR3 size: 11 residues. Deletions cut 7 bases from V and 3 bases from J, with 8 bases between. CDR1 and CDR2 from the germline V gene are SQVTM and ANQGSEA. CDR3 region: CSADQTDTQYF. The DNA for the CDR3 is TGCAGCGCAGACCAAACAGATACGCAGTATTTT.

This chain connects TRBV5-5 to TRBJ2-7; D remains unclear. Looked up from germline, CDR1 is SGHKS and CDR2 is YYEKEE (reference sequence). V dropped 6 bases and J dropped 0 bases, with 16 bases sitting between them. The CDR3 has 15 residues. The CDR3, as DNA: TGTGCCAGCACCCTAGACGGCCAAAGCTCCTACGAGCAGTACTTC. Translating gives CASTLDGQSSYEQYF.

The chain carries TRBV18 and TRBJ2-5, with no clear D. The CDR3 extends over 14 amino acids. Trimming left V 1 base short and J 4 bases short, with 10 bases between. CDR1 is KGHSH and CDR2 is LQKENI in the germline V gene. The CDR3 here is CASSPLELIETQYF. The CDR3 bases are TGTGCCAGCTCACCACTCGAATTGATAGAGACCCAGTACTTC.

The rearrangement links TRBV5-3 to TRBJ2-7; 9 bases align to TRBD1. TRBV5-3 qualifies as an ORF whose function is uncertain. The CDR3 loop spans 14 amino acids. The V gene end was trimmed by 4 bases and the J gene end by 3 bases; junction bases not matched to a gene: 5. Here the CDR3 reads CARSLRDRVYEQYF. The CDR3 DNA follows: TGTGCCAGAAGCCTAAGGGACAGGGTCTACGAGCAGTACTTC.

This clone occurred many times. This rearrangement joins TRBV7-8 to TRBJ2-1; 9 bases match TRBD2. Germline V gene sequence: CDR1 SGHVS, CDR2 FQNEAQ. J gave up 0 bases and V 1 base, and 13 bases lay outside the gene matches. The CDR3 is 20 residues long. The CDR3 nucleotides are TGTGCCAGCAGCTTAGAGAGGGGACTAGCTAGGCGGATCTCCTACAATGAGCAGTTCTTC. It encodes CASSLERGLARRISYNEQFF.

The chain couples TRBV25-1 to TRBJ2-5; 9 positions agree with TRBD2. Unmatched junction bases numbered 6, after V lost 6 bases and J lost 4 bases. This CDR3 is built from 14 residues. CDR1 MGHDK and CDR2 SYGVNS come from the germline V gene. The CDR3 spells CASRGSGSAETQYF. In DNA form, the CDR3 reads TGTGCCAGCAGAGGTAGCGGGAGTGCAGAGACCCAGTACTTC.

This clone was seen more than once but under ten times. The chain couples TRBV6-5 to TRBJ2-7, with 7 bases aligning to TRBD2. In germline, CDR1 is MNHEY, CDR2 SVGAGI. Losses at the gene ends were 8 bases for V and 2 bases for J; bases not matched to a gene: 9. The CDR3 runs 14 residues. CDR3 protein: CASGISGLTYEQYF. The CDR3 nucleotides read TGTGCCAGCGGAATTAGCGGGTTGACCTACGAGCAGTACTTC.

This clone was seen more than once but under ten times. V usage is TRBV2 and J usage is TRBJ2-7; TRBD1 agrees at 10 bases. The ends lost 3 bases at V and 6 bases at J; junction bases unmatched: 5. There are 14 residues in the CDR3. Germline CDR1 SNHLY, CDR2 FYNNEI. The CDR3 loop is CASSDGTGAGEQYF. The CDR3 DNA reads TGTGCCAGCAGTGACGGGACAGGGGCGGGCGAGCAGTACTTC.

This clone showed up just once. The chain couples TRBV10-3 to TRBJ2-1; 8 nucleotides line up with TRBD2. V shed 6 bases, J shed 0 bases, and the junction held 13 bases outside the gene matches. CDR3 size: 18 residues. Germline values: CDR1 ENHRY, CDR2 SYGVKD. The chain's CDR3 is CAIRKDISGINSYNEQFF. As DNA, the CDR3 is TGTGCCATCAGAAAGGATATTAGCGGGATCAACTCCTACAATGAGCAGTTCTTC.

J is TRBJ2-7 and V is TRBV10-3; D tentatively fits TRBD1 or TRBD2 (5 bases each). From germline, CDR1 is ENHRY and CDR2 SYGVKD. CDR3 size: 15 residues. Trimming took 4 bases from V and 0 from J, leaving 13 bases between them. CDR3 residues: CAISGLGTSSYEQYF. DNA for the CDR3: TGTGCCATCAGTGGGTTGGGGACGAGCTCCTACGAGCAGTACTTC.

In this sample, this clone turned up a few times. This rearrangement joins TRBV28 to TRBJ2-1; D is unclear. CDR1 is MDHEN and CDR2 is SYDVKM in the germline V gene. V gave up 3 bases and J gave up 7 bases, with 19 bases separating them. CDR3 length: 16 amino acids. CDR3 region: CASSFGAFGSTNEQFF. CDR3 in DNA: TGTGCCAGCAGTTTTGGAGCTTTCGGCAGTACTAATGAGCAGTTCTTC.

This clone was seen a single time. J is TRBJ2-3 and V is TRBV6-5; 9 positions match TRBD2. Germline CDR1 MNHEY, CDR2 SVGAGI. The CDR3 spans 15 residues. The V segment lost 2 bases and the J segment 5 bases; nucleotides outside the gene matches: 5. The DNA for the CDR3 is TGTGCCAGCAGTTACCTAGCGGGAAGGAAAGATACGCAGTATTTT. Residues: CASSYLAGRKDTQYF.

This clone was found a few times. The gene calls are TRBV19 and TRBJ1-1; 7 nucleotides align to TRBD1. In germline, CDR1 is LNHDA, CDR2 SQIVND (reference sequence). V dropped 9 bases and J dropped 3; count of bases not matched to a gene: 13. CDR3 length: 15 residues. CDR3 protein: CASKDRHHADTEAFF. CDR3 nucleotide sequence: TGTGCCAGCAAGGACAGGCACCATGCGGACACTGAAGCTTTCTTT.

The chain is built from TRBV2 and TRBJ1-5; tentative D call: TRBD1 (5 bases). The germline V gene encodes CDR1 SNHLY and CDR2 FYNNEI. Trimming pared 4 bases from V and 5 bases from J, leaving 12 bases between. The CDR3 extends over 14 amino acids. CDR3 in amino acids: CASSGEGRHQPQHF. DNA for the CDR3: TGTGCCAGCAGTGGAGAGGGGAGGCATCAGCCCCAGCATTTT. Variable domain in full (rest from reference TRBV2 and TRBJ1-5): EPEVTQTPSHQVTQMGQEVILRCVPISNHLYFYWYRQILGQKVEFLVSFYNNEISEKSEIFDDQFSVERPDGSNFTLKIRSTKLEDSAMYFCASSGEGRHQPQHFGDGTRLSIL.

This clone has only a few counts. The chain carries TRBV28 and TRBJ2-2; TRBD1 agrees at 9 bases. Unmatched junction bases numbered 5, after V lost 3 bases and J lost 15 bases. The germline gives CDR1 MDHEN, CDR2 SYDVKM. The CDR3 has 12 residues. The DNA for the CDR3 is TGTGCCAGCAGTTTGGGAGGACAGGGGATGTTTTTT. Translated: CASSLGGQGMFF.

The CDR3 DNA reads TGCGCCAGCACGAACTACAATGAGCAGTTCTTC. It translates to CASTNYNEQFF. The chain employs TRBV5-1 and TRBJ2-1; no reliable D call. Trimming stripped 6 bases from V and 3 bases from J, with 4 bases between. Germline CDR1 SGHRS, CDR2 YFSETQ. The CDR3 is 11 residues long.

The chain links TRBV29-1 to TRBJ2-1, with D tentatively TRBD2 (6 bases). V gave up 4 bases and J gave up 0 bases, with 10 bases separating them. The CDR3 runs 14 residues. Looked up from germline, CDR1 is SQVTM and CDR2 is ANQGSEA. CDR3 nucleotide sequence: TGCAGCGTTGCCCGGGGGAGCTCCTACAATGAGCAGTTCTTC. It yields the protein CSVARGSSYNEQFF.

The chain joins TRBV4-2 to TRBJ2-3; a possible D gene is TRBD2 (6 bases). CDR3 size: 16 residues. The germline CDR1 and CDR2 sequences are LGHNA and YNFKEQ. The germline V and J ends were trimmed by 4 bases and 2 bases, with 16 bases remaining between them. CDR3 amino acids: CASSRTTGLTTDTQYF. CDR3 bases: TGTGCCAGCAGCCGAACGACGGGACTCACCACAGATACGCAGTATTTT.

The rearrangement links TRBV2 to TRBJ2-6, with no clear D. Germline CDR1 reads SNHLY; CDR2 reads FYNNEI. With 8 bases removed from V and 0 bases from J, the gap between germline ends came to 14 bases. This CDR3 is 16 amino acids long. The DNA for the CDR3 is TGTGCCAGCCTAGGCGGCTCTAACTCTGGGGCCAACGTCCTGACTTTC. This sequence encodes CASLGGSNSGANVLTF. The full variable domain, with the rest looked up from reference TRBV2 and TRBJ2-6, is EPEVTQTPSHQVTQMGQEVILRCVPISNHLYFYWYRQILGQKVEFLVSFYNNEISEKSEIFDDQFSVERPDGSNFTLKIRSTKLEDSAMYFCASLGGSNSGANVLTFGAGSRLTVL.

V and J are TRBV5-4 and TRBJ2-3, with TRBD1 identical over 7 bases. This CDR3 is 14 amino acids long. Germline loops: CDR1 SGHNT, CDR2 YYREEE (reference sequence). The ends lost 1 base at V and 4 bases at J; junction bases unmatched: 3. CDR3 protein: CASSLKGAADTQYF. The CDR3 nucleotides read TGTGCCAGCAGCTTGAAGGGGGCGGCAGATACGCAGTATTTT.